What follows are 13 T cell receptor beta chains derived from one specimen sequenced in a study of blood T cells in healthy people across ages. PCR was performed a second time for 7 to 11 cycles using a sample-barcoded 5' primer and a J-beta primer mix. MiXCR, run by TCRdb on the 5' RACE reads, gives a single entry per CDR3 protein. The sample has almost 1 million distinct CDR3 sequences; roughly half are singletons. Sequences were obtained from blood. The source is a woman between 55 and 75 years old in good health.

The rearrangement joins TRBV29-1 to TRBJ2-1; perhaps TRBD2 as D (6 bases). This CDR3 has 14 residues. The germline CDR1 and CDR2 sequences are SQVTM and ANQGSEA. Trimming took 3 bases from V and 6 from J, leaving 15 bases between them. The CDR3 is CSVEGRQTSNEQFF. Here the CDR3 DNA reads TGCAGCGTTGAGGGCAGGCAGACTAGCAATGAGCAGTTCTTC.

This chain joins TRBV7-9 and TRBJ2-2; 7 bases are a match to TRBD2. Trimming took 1 base from V and 0 from J; bases not matched to a gene: 5. Germline loops: CDR1 SEHNR, CDR2 FQNEAQ (reference sequence). CDR3 length: 17 residues. The CDR3 loop is CASSLGSAGANTGELFF. For the CDR3, the DNA is TGTGCCAGCAGCTTAGGGTCCGCGGGAGCGAACACCGGGGAGCTGTTTTTT.

This chain joins TRBV20-1 and TRBJ2-1; D gene ambiguous. The CDR3 contains 17 residues. Germline V gene data show CDR1 as DFQATT and CDR2 as SNEGSKA (reference sequence). V was clipped by 3 bases and J by 0 bases, with 18 bases between them. CDR3 sequence: CSARAPGRSSSYNEQFF. CDR3 DNA sequence: TGCAGTGCTAGGGCCCCCGGACGGTCAAGCTCCTACAATGAGCAGTTCTTC.

This clonotype turned up a few times. In DNA form, the CDR3 reads TGCAGCATAACCTGGGGTTGGGGGCTCGAGCAGTACTTC. This codes for CSITWGWGLEQYF. The rearrangement links TRBV29-1 to TRBJ2-7; D might be TRBD1 (6 bases). This CDR3 is 13 amino acids long. The V gene lost 8 bases and the J gene lost 6 bases, with 20 bases spanning the gap. Germline CDR1 SQVTM, CDR2 ANQGSEA.

The V and J genes are TRBV3-1 and TRBJ2-1, with 7 bases lining up with TRBD2. CDR1 and CDR2 from the germline V gene are LGHDT and YNNKEL (reference sequence). The CDR3 is 17 residues long. V was pared by 0 bases and J by 3 bases, with 8 bases of the junction left unmatched. The CDR3: CASSQDRASGLYNEQFF. DNA of the CDR3: TGTGCCAGCAGCCAAGATCGGGCTAGCGGCCTCTACAATGAGCAGTTCTTC.

The rearrangement links TRBV6-5 to TRBJ2-7, with 10 bases that match TRBD1. The J call may be wrong; the DNA end is better matched by TRBJ2-5. The length of the CDR3 is 17 residues. Germline V gene lookup returns CDR1 MNHEY and CDR2 SVGAGI. The CDR3 spells CASSSGQGGVYRETQYF. For the CDR3, the DNA is TGTGCCAGCAGTTCCGGACAGGGGGGGGTCTACCGAGAGACCCAGTACTTC.

As concerns this clonotype: An end of the junction does not agree with germline; a read error may underlie this. The rearrangement uses TRBV28 and TRBJ2-5; TRBD1 matches at 7 bases. Germline CDR1 MDHEN, CDR2 SYDVKM. CDR3 length: 17 residues. CDR3 DNA: TGTGCCGGCAGTTTCTTCGGACAGGTCAATCTACAAGAGACCCAGTACTTC. This translates into CAGSFFGQVNLQETQYF.

The chain recombines TRBV7-2 with TRBJ2-5; 9 bases are shared with TRBD2. The CDR3 extends over 17 amino acids. The germline CDR1 and CDR2 sequences are SGHTA and FQGNSA. J was trimmed by 5 bases and V by 6 bases; bases with no gene match: 16. The DNA of the CDR3 is TGTGCCAGCAGTCCTAGCGGGAACAGAGGGGTCGGGGAGACCCAGTACTTC. Translated, it gives CASSPSGNRGVGETQYF.

This clonotype was counted only a few times. The rearrangement links TRBV6-5 to TRBJ2-1; TRBD2 is a possible D gene (6 bases). V lost 5 bases and J lost 14, with 19 bases in between. CDR3 length equals 13 residues. Germline V gene lookup returns CDR1 MNHEY and CDR2 SVGAGI. The CDR3 DNA sequence: TGTGCCAGCAGTACGACCGGGACTCCAAAGAAGTTCTTC. It specifies CASSTTGTPKKFF.

This clonotype turned up a few times. The chain combines TRBV7-9 with TRBJ2-7; the D gene is possibly TRBD1 (6 bases). The CDR3 loop spans 17 amino acids. Deletions cut 4 bases from V and 4 bases from J, with 23 bases between. The germline gives CDR1 SEHNR, CDR2 FQNEAQ (reference sequence). The CDR3 here is CASSSIRDTGKRYEQYF. The CDR3 region has the DNA TGTGCCAGCAGCTCAATTAGGGATACAGGGAAAAGATACGAGCAGTACTTC.

The chain recombines TRBV11-2 with TRBJ2-4; perhaps D is TRBD1 or TRBD2 (6 bases each). Trimming stripped 0 bases from V and 1 base from J, with 13 bases between. Germline CDR1 is SGHAT and CDR2 is FQNNGV. The CDR3 consists of 17 residues. The CDR3 region has the DNA TGTGCCAGCAGCTTAGATCGTACAGGGAGGGCCAAAAACATTCAGTACTTC. Residues: CASSLDRTGRAKNIQYF.

This chain uses TRBV5-1 with TRBJ1-2; a weak D match, TRBD1 (6 bases). CDR1 and CDR2 (germline): SGHRS, YFSETQ. This CDR3 has 15 amino acids. V was cut by 0 bases and J by 3 bases, with 12 bases left in between. Here the CDR3 reads CASSLGARGYYGYTF. The CDR3 DNA sequence: TGCGCCAGCAGCTTGGGGGCCAGGGGCTACTATGGCTACACCTTC.

A few counts support this clonotype. The CDR3 spells CASSLGEVRYEQYF. DNA of the CDR3: TGTGCCAGCAGCTTAGGGGAAGTTCGCTACGAGCAGTACTTC. The chain is built from TRBV7-8 and TRBJ2-7; the D is unclear. Germline V gene data show CDR1 as SGHVS and CDR2 as FQNEAQ. V was trimmed by 1 base and J by 3 bases, leaving 10 bases between them. The CDR3 is 14 residues long.